These 30 T cell receptor beta chains share one sample of origin, sequenced in a study of blood T cell repertoires in COVID-19. Clones were sequenced by immunoSEQ multiplex PCR, and TCRdb holds only the in-frame ones, with some missing. The profile covers approximately 180,000 clones, with 65% to 80% appearing a single time and roughly 17% taken by the ten largest. Sequenced material: PBMCs or T cells enriched from blood (not recorded which). The receptor set was obtained from a woman between 50 and 59 years old with acute COVID-19.

The gene calls are TRBV18 and TRBJ1-3; tentatively, D is TRBD1 (6 bases). Germline V gene data show CDR1 as KGHSH and CDR2 as LQKENI. This CDR3 spans 16 amino acids. Trimming cost V 1 base and J 2 bases, with 12 bases left between them. Written as DNA, the CDR3 is TGTGCCAGCTCACCACGGACAGAGGTGACTGGAAACACCATATATTTT. Translation: CASSPRTEVTGNTIYF. Combining the CDR3 with reference TRBV18 and TRBJ1-3 gives the whole variable domain NAGVMQNPRHLVRRRGQEARLRCSPMKGHSHVYWYRQLPEEGLKFMVYLQKENIIDESGMPKERFSAEFPKEGPSILRIQQVVRGDSAAYFCASSPRTEVTGNTIYFGEGSWLTVV.

The chain uses TRBV19 and TRBJ1-4; D is unresolved. CDR3 length: 15 residues. Germline values: CDR1 LNHDA, CDR2 SQIVND (reference sequence). V lost 3 bases and J lost 6, with 14 bases in between. The CDR3 loop is CASSIRPSGHEKLFF. As DNA, the CDR3 is TGTGCCAGTAGTATTCGTCCCTCTGGGCATGAAAAACTGTTTTTT.

V is TRBV5-1 and J is TRBJ2-1; 10 nucleotides agree with TRBD2. Germline values: CDR1 SGHRS, CDR2 YFSETQ. The CDR3 has 14 amino acids. J gave up 4 bases and V 3 bases, and 1 base lay outside the gene matches. The CDR3 DNA follows: TGCGCCAGCAGCTCGGGACTAGCGTACAATGAGCAGTTCTTC. Its translation: CASSSGLAYNEQFF.

CDR3 protein: CASSRDRADEQYV. The CDR3 bases are TGTGCCAGCAGTAGAGACAGGGCCGACGAGCAGTACGTC. V gene TRBV6-2 or TRBV6-3 combines with J gene TRBJ2-7; 7 bases align to TRBD1. The V segment lost 5 bases and the J segment 5 bases; nucleotides outside the gene matches: 6. The CDR3 is made up of 13 amino acids. The germline gives CDR1 MNHEY, CDR2 SVGEGT.

The gene calls are TRBV7-3 and TRBJ2-3; 8 bases are a match to TRBD2. The CDR3 is 15 amino acids. The germline gives CDR1 SGHTA, CDR2 FQGTGA. J gave up 2 bases and V 0 bases, and 1 base lay outside the gene matches. This CDR3 reads CASSLTSGVTDTQYF. The CDR3 coding sequence is TGTGCCAGCAGCTTAACTAGCGGGGTCACAGATACGCAGTATTTT.

This clone was counted a few times. The gene calls are TRBV4-1 and TRBJ1-2, with D uncertain. Deletions cut 1 base from V and 2 bases from J, with 11 bases between. The CDR3 runs 15 residues. The germline V gene has CDR1 MGHRA and CDR2 YSYEKL. The CDR3 loop reads CASSQGLRENYGYTF. The CDR3 DNA is TGCGCCAGCAGCCAAGGCCTCCGGGAAAACTATGGCTACACCTTC.

The V gene is TRBV28, the J gene TRBJ1-5, with a weak D call TRBD1 (5 bases). Germline CDR1 MDHEN, CDR2 SYDVKM. This CDR3 region has 14 residues. V shed 6 bases and J shed 6 bases, with 15 bases lying between them. CDR3 sequence reads: CASSWRGLLQPQHF. The CDR3 DNA is TGTGCCAGCAGCTGGAGGGGTCTCCTTCAGCCCCAGCATTTT.

Only one count was recorded for this clone. This chain connects TRBV18 to TRBJ2-3; 12 nucleotides match TRBD2. CDR1 and CDR2 (germline): KGHSH, LQKENI. There are 16 residues in the CDR3. V gave up 6 bases and J gave up 2 bases; unmatched junction bases: 6. This CDR3 reads CASSRRLAGDTDTQYF. The CDR3 DNA reads as TGTGCCAGCTCCCGGAGACTAGCGGGAGACACAGATACGCAGTATTTT.

V and J are TRBV6-5 and TRBJ2-2; 13 bases are a match to TRBD2. The germline V gene has CDR1 MNHEY and CDR2 SVGAGI. V shed 8 bases, J shed 6 bases, and the junction held 6 bases outside the gene matches. The CDR3 sequence is 15 residues long. The CDR3 loop reads CASSTSGGASGELFF. DNA of the CDR3: TGTGCCAGCTCCACTAGCGGGGGGGCCTCCGGGGAGCTGTTTTTT.

This chain links TRBV7-9 with TRBJ2-1; D is possibly TRBD1 (5 bases). This CDR3 is 15 amino acids long. Germline CDR1 and CDR2: SEHNR and FQNEAQ (reference sequence). V dropped 2 bases and J dropped 3 bases, with 11 bases sitting between them. For the CDR3, the DNA is TGTGCCAGCAGCTTACGACAGTCCGGCTACAATGAGCAGTTCTTC. Translation gives CASSLRQSGYNEQFF.

J is TRBJ2-3 and V is TRBV3-1 (or the pseudogene TRBV3-2), with D tentatively TRBD1 (6 bases). This CDR3 has 15 residues. Trimming pared 3 bases from V and 4 bases from J, leaving 14 bases between. CDR1 LGHDT and CDR2 YNNKEL come from the germline V gene (reference sequence). CDR3 sequence: CASSQPLQGPDTQYF. The CDR3 DNA reads as TGTGCCAGCAGCCAGCCATTACAGGGACCAGATACGCAGTATTTT.

The gene calls are TRBV18 and TRBJ2-7; 8 nucleotides agree with TRBD1. Germline loops: CDR1 KGHSH, CDR2 LQKENI. This CDR3 spans 16 amino acids. V shed 2 bases and J 0 bases; nucleotides not matched to a gene: 6. This CDR3 is CASSPSGQGTSYEQYV. As DNA, the CDR3 is TGTGCCAGCTCACCATCTGGACAGGGTACCTCCTACGAGCAGTACGTC.

This rearrangement joins TRBV7-2 to TRBJ1-2; the D is unclear. The V end was cut by 1 base, the J end by 2 bases, with 14 bases between. Germline V CDR1 and CDR2: SGHTA, FQGNSA. The CDR3 has 16 amino acids. CDR3 in amino acids: CASSLGLGRLNYGYTF. CDR3 nucleotide sequence: TGTGCCAGCAGCTTAGGGTTGGGCCGCCTAAACTATGGCTACACCTTC.

The chain combines TRBV19 with TRBJ1-2; the D is unclear. The germline V gene has CDR1 LNHDA and CDR2 SQIVND (reference sequence). V was clipped by 5 bases and J by 0 bases, with 13 bases between them. This CDR3 comprises 15 residues. Here the CDR3 DNA reads TGTGCCAGTAGTCTAAGAGGGAATACTAACTATGGCTACACCTTC. Translated: CASSLRGNTNYGYTF.

This clone was detected only a few times. This chain links TRBV6-5 with TRBJ1-1, with D unclear. This CDR3 is 16 amino acids long. V lost 2 bases and J lost 1, with 14 bases in between. Per germline, CDR1 MNHEY and CDR2 SVGAGI. The CDR3 sequence is CASSYPRAAGNTEAFF. The CDR3 nucleotides read TGTGCCAGCAGTTACCCGCGGGCGGCGGGGAACACTGAAGCTTTCTTT.

The chain joins TRBV27 to TRBJ2-4; TRBD1 matches 9 bases. Losses at the gene ends were 4 bases for V and 4 bases for J; bases not matched to a gene: 5. Germline values: CDR1 MNHEY, CDR2 SMNVEV (reference sequence). This CDR3 is built from 15 residues. The CDR3 here is CASSWTTGGKNIQYF. CDR3 bases: TGTGCCAGCAGTTGGACGACAGGGGGAAAAAACATTCAGTACTTC.

V and J are TRBV6-5 and TRBJ1-4; a possible D gene is TRBD1 (5 bases). In germline, CDR1 is MNHEY, CDR2 SVGAGI. The V end lost 2 bases, the J end lost 8 bases, and 15 bases lay between the germline ends. The CDR3 extends over 15 amino acids. Written as DNA, the CDR3 is TGTGCCAGCAGTTACATGGGACTACAAACCGAAAAACTGTTTTTT. It yields the protein CASSYMGLQTEKLFF.

This clone appeared a few times. The chain couples TRBV6-2 or TRBV6-3 to TRBJ1-1, with 10 bases that match TRBD1. J lost 11 bases, V lost 5 bases, and 2 bases had no gene match. The germline CDR1 and CDR2 sequences are MNHEY and SVGEGT. The CDR3 consists of 11 residues. The CDR3 is CASSPGQGAFF. Here the CDR3 DNA reads TGTGCCAGCAGTCCGGGACAGGGGGCTTTCTTT.

V is TRBV7-4 and J is TRBJ2-3; the match to TRBD2 covers 8 bases. V lost 3 bases and J lost 3; bases outside the gene matches: 8. There are 16 residues in the CDR3. Germline V gene sequence: CDR1 SGHVT, CDR2 SQSDAQ. CDR3 bases: TGTGCCAGCAGCTTCGGGGGGGTAGTTGTTACAGATACGCAGTATTTT. Its translation is CASSFGGVVVTDTQYF.

The chain has TRBV7-2 and TRBJ2-7; TRBD1 matches at 7 bases. The CDR3 consists of 14 residues. The germline V gene encodes CDR1 SGHTA and CDR2 FQGNSA. The trim removed 1 base at V and 1 base at J, leaving 1 base unmatched. In DNA form, the CDR3 reads TGTGCCAGCAGCTTAGTGACAGGGTCCTACGAGCAGTACGTC. Protein: CASSLVTGSYEQYV.

V and J are TRBV6-5 and TRBJ1-5; TRBD1 is a possible D gene (6 bases). V lost 5 bases and J lost 4, with 15 bases in between. Germline lookup yields CDR1 MNHEY and CDR2 SVGAGI. The CDR3 contains 15 residues. The DNA of the CDR3 is TGTGCCAGCAGTACCTGGGGGGGGGCTAATCAGCCCCAGCATTTT. It yields the protein CASSTWGGANQPQHF.

The V call is TRBV4-3, the J call TRBJ1-1; 8 bases align to TRBD1. CDR1 LGHNA and CDR2 YSLEER come from the germline V gene. The CDR3 contains 21 residues. V trimming: 1 base; J trimming: 0 bases; junction bases outside the gene matches: 19. The CDR3 nucleotides are TGCGCCAGCAGCCAAGGGAGAAGGAAAGGAGGCACACAGGGGGTGAACACTGAAGCTTTCTTT. Protein: CASSQGRRKGGTQGVNTEAFF.

This sequence joins TRBV28 and TRBJ2-7; TRBD1 aligns across 9 bases. With V trimmed by 10 bases and J by 5 bases, 12 bases remained unmatched. From germline, CDR1 is MDHEN and CDR2 SYDVKM. There are 14 residues in the CDR3. CDR3 amino acids: CATNFDRGVHEQYV. The CDR3 bases are TGTGCCACCAACTTTGACAGGGGGGTCCACGAGCAGTACGTC.

This clone has a handful of counts. The CDR3 spells CSATGVLNEKLFF. For the CDR3, the DNA is TGCAGCGCCACAGGGGTCTTGAATGAAAAACTGTTTTTT. This sequence joins TRBV29-1 and TRBJ1-4; 7 positions match TRBD1. V was pared by 7 bases and J by 5 bases, with 7 bases of the junction left unmatched. The CDR3 covers 13 residues. Germline loops: CDR1 SQVTM, CDR2 ANQGSEA.

The gene calls are TRBV5-4 and TRBJ1-2, with a weak D call TRBD1 (5 bases). From germline, CDR1 is SGHNT and CDR2 YYREEE (reference sequence). The V end lost 2 bases, the J end lost 4 bases, and 12 bases lay between the germline ends. This CDR3 region has 14 residues. The CDR3 loop is CASSLAGQFYGYTF. The CDR3, as DNA: TGTGCCAGCAGCTTAGCGGGGCAGTTCTATGGCTACACCTTC.

The chain combines TRBV28 with TRBJ2-3; TRBD2 might be the D (6 bases). CDR1 is MDHEN and CDR2 is SYDVKM in the germline V gene. Trimming left V 6 bases short and J 2 bases short, with 15 bases between. This CDR3 spans 15 amino acids. For the CDR3, the DNA is TGTGCCAGCAGGTCGACTAGTGAGGACACAGATACGCAGTATTTT. Its translation: CASRSTSEDTDTQYF. Full variable domain (rest looked up from reference TRBV28 and TRBJ2-3): DVKVTQSSRYLVKRTGEKVFLECVQDMDHENMFWYRQDPGLGLRLIYFSYDVKMKEKGDIPEGYSVSREKKERFSLILESASTNQTSMYLCASRSTSEDTDTQYFGPGTRLTVL.

For the CDR3, the DNA is TGTGCCAGCTCCCCAGGGGGGTATCGCACCGGGGAGCTGTTTTTT. As protein: CASSPGGYRTGELFF. V is TRBV18 and J is TRBJ2-2; the D gene is possibly TRBD1 (7 bases). There are 15 residues in the CDR3. V shed 6 bases and J shed 4 bases, with 15 bases lying between them. Germline V gene sequence: CDR1 KGHSH, CDR2 LQKENI.

DNA of the CDR3: TGTGCCAGCAGCGGACATCTGAACACTGAAGCTTTCTTT. It encodes CASSGHLNTEAFF. V usage is TRBV9 and J usage is TRBJ1-1; D gene ambiguous. Germline V lookup: CDR1 SGDLS, CDR2 YYNGEE. CDR3 length: 13 amino acids. Trimming pared 3 bases from V and 0 bases from J, leaving 6 bases between.

V is TRBV10-3 and J is TRBJ2-3, with 13 bases that match TRBD2. Trimming cost V 6 bases and J 7 bases; bases outside gene matches: 4. Per the germline V gene, CDR1 is ENHRY and CDR2 is SYGVKD. The CDR3 sequence is 14 residues long. CDR3 region: CAISGLAGAHTQYF. CDR3 nucleotides: TGTGCCATCAGCGGACTAGCGGGGGCCCATACGCAGTATTTT.

The chain joins TRBV19 to TRBJ1-1; TRBD1 might be the D (6 bases). V lost 1 base and J 2 bases, leaving 8 bases between the germline ends. Germline values: CDR1 LNHDA, CDR2 SQIVND (reference sequence). The length of the CDR3 is 14 residues. Here the CDR3 DNA reads TGTGCCAGTAGTATAGTACAGGGTAACACTGAAGCTTTCTTT. This sequence encodes CASSIVQGNTEAFF.